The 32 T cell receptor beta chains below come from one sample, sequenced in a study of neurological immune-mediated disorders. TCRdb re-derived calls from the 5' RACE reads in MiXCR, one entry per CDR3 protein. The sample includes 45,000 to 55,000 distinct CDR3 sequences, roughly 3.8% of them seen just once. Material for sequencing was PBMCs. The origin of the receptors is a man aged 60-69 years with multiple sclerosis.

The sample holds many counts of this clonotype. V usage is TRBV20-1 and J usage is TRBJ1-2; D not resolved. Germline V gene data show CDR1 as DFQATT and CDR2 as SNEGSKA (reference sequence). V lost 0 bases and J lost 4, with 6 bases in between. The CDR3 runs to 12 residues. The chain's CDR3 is CSARDIPYGYTF. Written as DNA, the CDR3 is TGCAGTGCTAGAGACATCCCCTATGGCTACACCTTC.

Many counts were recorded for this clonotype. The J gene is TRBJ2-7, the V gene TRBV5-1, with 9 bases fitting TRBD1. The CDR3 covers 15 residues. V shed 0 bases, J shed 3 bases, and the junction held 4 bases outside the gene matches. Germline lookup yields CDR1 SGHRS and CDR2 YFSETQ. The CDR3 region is CASSLGGTGSYEQYF. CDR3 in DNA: TGCGCCAGCAGCTTGGGCGGGACAGGGAGCTACGAGCAGTACTTC.

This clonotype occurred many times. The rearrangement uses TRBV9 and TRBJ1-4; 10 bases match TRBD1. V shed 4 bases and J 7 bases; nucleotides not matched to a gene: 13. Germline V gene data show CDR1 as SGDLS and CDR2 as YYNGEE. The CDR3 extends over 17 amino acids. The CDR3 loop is CASSPKRGDRGSEKLFF. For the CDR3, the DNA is TGTGCCAGCAGCCCAAAGAGGGGGGACAGGGGCTCTGAAAAACTGTTTTTT. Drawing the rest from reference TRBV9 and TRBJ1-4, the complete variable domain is DSGVTQTPKHLITATGQRVTLRCSPRSGDLSVYWYQQSLDQGLQFLIQYYNGEERAKGNILERFSAQQFPDLHSELNLSSLELGDSALYFCASSPKRGDRGSEKLFFGSGTQLSVL.

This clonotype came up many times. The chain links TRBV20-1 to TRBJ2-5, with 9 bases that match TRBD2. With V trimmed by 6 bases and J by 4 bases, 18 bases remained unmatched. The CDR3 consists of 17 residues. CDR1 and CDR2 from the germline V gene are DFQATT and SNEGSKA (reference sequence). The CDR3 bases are TGCAGTGCAGTGAACCGAGGGGCAGCGGGAGGTGGAGAGACCCAGTACTTC. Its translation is CSAVNRGAAGGGETQYF.

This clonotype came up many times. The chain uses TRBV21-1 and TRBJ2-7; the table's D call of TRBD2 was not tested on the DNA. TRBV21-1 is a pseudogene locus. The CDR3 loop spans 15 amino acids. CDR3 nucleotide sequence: TGTGCCAGCAGCAAGGGGCGGGAGGAATCCTACGAGCAGTACTTC. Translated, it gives CASSKGREESYEQYF.

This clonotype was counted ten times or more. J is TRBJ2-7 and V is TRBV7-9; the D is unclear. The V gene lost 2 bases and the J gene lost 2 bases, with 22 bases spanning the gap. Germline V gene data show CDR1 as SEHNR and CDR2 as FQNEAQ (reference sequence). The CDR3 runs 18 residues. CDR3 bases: TGTGCCAGCAGCTTATACGTTGGAATGGGGTGGGATCCCTACGAGCAGTACTTC. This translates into CASSLYVGMGWDPYEQYF.

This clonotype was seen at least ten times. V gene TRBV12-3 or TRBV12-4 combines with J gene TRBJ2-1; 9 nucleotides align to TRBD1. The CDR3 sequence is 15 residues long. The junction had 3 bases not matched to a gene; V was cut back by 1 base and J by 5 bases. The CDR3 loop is CASSLGDRDDNEQFF. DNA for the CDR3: TGTGCCAGCAGTTTAGGGGACAGGGACGACAATGAGCAGTTCTTC.

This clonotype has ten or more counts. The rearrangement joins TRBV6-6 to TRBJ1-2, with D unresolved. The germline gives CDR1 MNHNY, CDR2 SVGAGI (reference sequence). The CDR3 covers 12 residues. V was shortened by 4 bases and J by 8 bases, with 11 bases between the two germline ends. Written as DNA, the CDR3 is TGTGCCAGCAGTTCCCCCTTGCGAGGCTACACCTTC. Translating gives CASSSPLRGYTF.

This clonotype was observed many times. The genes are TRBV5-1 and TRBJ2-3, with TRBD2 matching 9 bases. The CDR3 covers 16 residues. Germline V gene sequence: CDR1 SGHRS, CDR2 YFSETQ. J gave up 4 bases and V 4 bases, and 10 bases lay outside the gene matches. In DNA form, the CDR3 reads TGCGCCAGCAGCCTACTCGGGGGACTAGCTCCAGATACGCAGTATTTT. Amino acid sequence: CASSLLGGLAPDTQYF.

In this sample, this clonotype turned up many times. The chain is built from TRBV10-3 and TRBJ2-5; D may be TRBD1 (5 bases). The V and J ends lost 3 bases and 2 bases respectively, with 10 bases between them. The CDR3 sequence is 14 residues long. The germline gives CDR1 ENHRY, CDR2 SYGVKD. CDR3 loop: CAISDATGQETQYF. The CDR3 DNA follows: TGTGCCATCAGTGATGCTACAGGTCAAGAGACCCAGTACTTC.

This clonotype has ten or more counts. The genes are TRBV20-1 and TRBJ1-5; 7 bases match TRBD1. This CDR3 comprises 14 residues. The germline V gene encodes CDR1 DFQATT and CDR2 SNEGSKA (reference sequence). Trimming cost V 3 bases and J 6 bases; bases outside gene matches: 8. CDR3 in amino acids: CSARIGGGGQPQHF. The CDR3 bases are TGCAGTGCTAGGATAGGAGGGGGCGGTCAGCCCCAGCATTTT.

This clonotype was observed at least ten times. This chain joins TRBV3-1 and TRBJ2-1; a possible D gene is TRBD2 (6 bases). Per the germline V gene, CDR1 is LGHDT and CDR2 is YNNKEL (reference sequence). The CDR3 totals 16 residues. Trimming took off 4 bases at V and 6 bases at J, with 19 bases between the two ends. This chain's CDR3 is CASSPGLPTGSNEQFF. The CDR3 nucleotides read TGTGCCAGCAGCCCGGGACTGCCGACCGGGAGCAATGAGCAGTTCTTC.

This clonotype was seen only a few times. The CDR3 is CASSTRTNEQYF. The CDR3 DNA sequence: TGTGCCAGCAGCACAAGGACGAACGAGCAGTACTTC. The genes are TRBV7-2 and TRBJ2-7; D remains ambiguous. V lost 5 bases to trimming and J lost 5 bases, with 10 bases between them. Germline assignment: CDR1 SGHTA and CDR2 FQGNSA. This CDR3 has 12 amino acids.

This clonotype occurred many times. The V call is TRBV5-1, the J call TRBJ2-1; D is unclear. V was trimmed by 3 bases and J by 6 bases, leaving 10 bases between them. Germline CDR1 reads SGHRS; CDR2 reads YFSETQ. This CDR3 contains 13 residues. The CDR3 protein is CASSWFSPNEQFF. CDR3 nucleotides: TGCGCCAGCAGCTGGTTTTCTCCCAATGAGCAGTTCTTC.

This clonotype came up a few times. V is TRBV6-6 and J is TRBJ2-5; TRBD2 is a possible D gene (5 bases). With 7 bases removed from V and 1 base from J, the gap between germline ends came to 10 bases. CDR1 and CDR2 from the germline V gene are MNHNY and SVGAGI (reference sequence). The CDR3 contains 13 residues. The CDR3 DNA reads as TGTGCCAGCACCCTCGGGGTCCAAGAGACCCAGTACTTC. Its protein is CASTLGVQETQYF.

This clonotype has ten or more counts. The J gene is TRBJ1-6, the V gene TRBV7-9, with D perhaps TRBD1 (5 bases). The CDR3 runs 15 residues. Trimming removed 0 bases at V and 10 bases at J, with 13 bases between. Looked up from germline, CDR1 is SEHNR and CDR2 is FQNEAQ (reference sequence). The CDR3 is CASSLALSGTSPLHF. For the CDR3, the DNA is TGTGCCAGCAGCTTAGCGCTCTCGGGGACCTCACCCCTCCACTTT.

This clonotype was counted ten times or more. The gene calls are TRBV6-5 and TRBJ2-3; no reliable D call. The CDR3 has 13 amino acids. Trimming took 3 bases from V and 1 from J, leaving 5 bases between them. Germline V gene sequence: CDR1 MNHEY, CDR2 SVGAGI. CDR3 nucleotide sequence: TGTGCCAGCAGTTATACTCGCACAGATACGCAGTATTTT. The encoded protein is CASSYTRTDTQYF.

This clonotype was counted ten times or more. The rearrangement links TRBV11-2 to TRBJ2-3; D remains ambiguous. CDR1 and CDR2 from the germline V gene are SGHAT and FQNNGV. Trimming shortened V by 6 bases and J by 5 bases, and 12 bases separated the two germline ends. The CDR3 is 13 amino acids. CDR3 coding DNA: TGTGCCAGCAGTGCAATGTTTCGAGATACGCAGTATTTT. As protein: CASSAMFRDTQYF.

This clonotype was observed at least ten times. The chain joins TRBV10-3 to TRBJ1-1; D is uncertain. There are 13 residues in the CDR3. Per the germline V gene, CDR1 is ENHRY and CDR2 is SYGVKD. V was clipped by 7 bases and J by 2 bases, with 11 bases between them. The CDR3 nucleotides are TGTGCCATCACTCTCACAGAAAACACTGAAGCTTTCTTT. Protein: CAITLTENTEAFF.

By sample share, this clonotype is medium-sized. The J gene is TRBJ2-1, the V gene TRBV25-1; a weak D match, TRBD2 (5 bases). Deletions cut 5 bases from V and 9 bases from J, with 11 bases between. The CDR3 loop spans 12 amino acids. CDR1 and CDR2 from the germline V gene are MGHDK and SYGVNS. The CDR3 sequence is CASSWTGSEQFF. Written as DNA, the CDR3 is TGTGCCAGCAGTTGGACTGGGAGTGAGCAGTTCTTC.

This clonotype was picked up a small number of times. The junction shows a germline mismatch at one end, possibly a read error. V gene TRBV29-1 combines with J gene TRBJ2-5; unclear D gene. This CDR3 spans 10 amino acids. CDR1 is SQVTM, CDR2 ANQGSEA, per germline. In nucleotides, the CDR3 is TGCAGCGTTATCAAAGAGAACCAGTACTTC. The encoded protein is CSVIKENQYF.

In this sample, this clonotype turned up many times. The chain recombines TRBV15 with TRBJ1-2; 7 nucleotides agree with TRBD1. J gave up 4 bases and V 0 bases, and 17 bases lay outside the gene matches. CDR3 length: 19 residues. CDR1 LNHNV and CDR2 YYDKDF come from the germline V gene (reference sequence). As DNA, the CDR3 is TGTGCCACCAGCAGAGAAAGAACATCTAACGGGACAGTGATCTATGGCTACACCTTC. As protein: CATSRERTSNGTVIYGYTF.

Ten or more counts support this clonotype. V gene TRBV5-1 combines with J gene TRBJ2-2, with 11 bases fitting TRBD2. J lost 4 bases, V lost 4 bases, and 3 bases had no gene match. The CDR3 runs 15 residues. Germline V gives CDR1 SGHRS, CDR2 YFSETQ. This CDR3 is CASSTSGSGTGELFF. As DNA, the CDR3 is TGCGCCAGCAGCACTAGCGGGAGCGGCACCGGGGAGCTGTTTTTT. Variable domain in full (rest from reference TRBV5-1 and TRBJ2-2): KAGVTQTPRYLIKTRGQQVTLSCSPISGHRSVSWYQQTPGQGLQFLFEYFSETQRNKGNFPGRFSGRQFSNSRSEMNVSTLELGDSALYLCASSTSGSGTGELFFGEGSRLTVL.

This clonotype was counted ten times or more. The CDR3 DNA follows: TGTGCCAGCAGCTTGGGGGGACCCACCGGGGAGCTGTTTTTT. Translating it yields CASSLGGPTGELFF. The V call is TRBV7-2, the J call TRBJ2-2; TRBD2 is a possible D gene (6 bases). This CDR3 is built from 14 residues. Trimming took off 3 bases at V and 4 bases at J, with 9 bases between the two ends. Germline V gene sequence: CDR1 SGHTA, CDR2 FQGNSA.

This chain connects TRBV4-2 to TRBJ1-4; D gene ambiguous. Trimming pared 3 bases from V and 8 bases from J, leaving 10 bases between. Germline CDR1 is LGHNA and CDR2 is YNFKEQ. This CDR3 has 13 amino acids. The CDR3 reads CASSQSVGEKLFF. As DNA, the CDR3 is TGTGCCAGCAGCCAGAGCGTTGGAGAAAAACTGTTTTTT.

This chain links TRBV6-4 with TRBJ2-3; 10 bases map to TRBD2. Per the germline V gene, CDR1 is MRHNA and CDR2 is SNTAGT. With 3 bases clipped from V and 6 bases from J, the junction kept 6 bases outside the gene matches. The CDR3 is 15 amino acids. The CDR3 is CASSEAGGPSDTQYF. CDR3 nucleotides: TGTGCCAGCAGTGAAGCGGGAGGGCCCTCGGATACGCAGTATTTT.

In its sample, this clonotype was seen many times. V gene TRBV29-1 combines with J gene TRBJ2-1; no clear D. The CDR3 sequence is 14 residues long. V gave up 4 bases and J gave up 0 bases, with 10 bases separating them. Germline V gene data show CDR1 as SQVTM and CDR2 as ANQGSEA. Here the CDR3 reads CSVVMVPSYNEQFF. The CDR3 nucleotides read TGCAGCGTTGTAATGGTCCCCTCCTACAATGAGCAGTTCTTC.

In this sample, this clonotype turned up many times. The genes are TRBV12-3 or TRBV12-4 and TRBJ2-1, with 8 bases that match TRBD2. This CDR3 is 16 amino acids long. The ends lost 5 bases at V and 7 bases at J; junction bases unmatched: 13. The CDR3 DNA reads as TGTGCCAGCAGTCCCGTAGCGGGGAGAATAGCAAATGAGCAGTTCTTC. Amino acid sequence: CASSPVAGRIANEQFF.

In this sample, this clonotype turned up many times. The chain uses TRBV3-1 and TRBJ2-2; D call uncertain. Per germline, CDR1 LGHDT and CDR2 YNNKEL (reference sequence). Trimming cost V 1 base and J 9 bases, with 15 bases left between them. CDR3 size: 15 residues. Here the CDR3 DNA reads TGTGCCAGCAGCCAAGGAGGATCGGGCCAGCGGGAGCTGTTTTTT. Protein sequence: CASSQGGSGQRELFF.

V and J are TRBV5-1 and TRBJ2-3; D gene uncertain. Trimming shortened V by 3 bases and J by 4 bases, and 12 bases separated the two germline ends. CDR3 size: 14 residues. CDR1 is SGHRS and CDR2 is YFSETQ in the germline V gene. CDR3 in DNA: TGCGCCAGCAGCTCGAATCGACCCCCAGATACGCAGTATTTT. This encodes CASSSNRPPDTQYF.

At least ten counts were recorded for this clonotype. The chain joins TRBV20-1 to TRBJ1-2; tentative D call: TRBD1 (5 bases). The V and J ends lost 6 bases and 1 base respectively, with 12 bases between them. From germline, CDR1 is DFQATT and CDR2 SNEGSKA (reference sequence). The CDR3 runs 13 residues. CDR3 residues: CSAPDSNNYGYTF. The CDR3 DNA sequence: TGCAGTGCGCCTGACAGCAATAACTATGGCTACACCTTC.

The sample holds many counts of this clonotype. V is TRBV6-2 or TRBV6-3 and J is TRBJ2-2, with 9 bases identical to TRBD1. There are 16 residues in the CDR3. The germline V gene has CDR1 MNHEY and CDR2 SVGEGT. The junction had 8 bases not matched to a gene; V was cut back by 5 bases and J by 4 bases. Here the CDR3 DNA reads TGTGCCAGCAGTAGCCTGGACAGGGGCTTCACCGGGGAGCTGTTTTTT. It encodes CASSSLDRGFTGELFF.